Shown below are 12 T cell receptor beta chains from a single sample sequenced in a study of T cell responses to AZD1222 COVID-19 vaccine. Clones were sequenced by immunoSEQ multiplex PCR, and TCRdb holds only the in-frame ones, with some missing. Of about 150,000 clones listed, 80% to 95% were seen once; the top ten hold about 3.3%. The sequencing here drew on peripheral blood, taken 28 days after the second AZD1222 dose. These receptors all come from an adult who received the AZD1222 COVID-19 vaccine.

The rearrangement joins TRBV11-3 to TRBJ1-5, with a tentative D call TRBD1 (6 bases). The germline gives CDR1 SGHNT, CDR2 YENEEA. Trimming cost V 5 bases and J 1 base, with 15 bases left between them. CDR3 length: 16 amino acids. This CDR3 reads CASSQIGGGSNQPQHF. In DNA form, the CDR3 reads TGTGCCAGCAGCCAAATCGGGGGCGGCAGCAATCAGCCCCAGCATTTT.

J is TRBJ2-4 and V is TRBV5-6; D is undetermined. Trimming removed 3 bases at V and 7 bases at J, with 17 bases between. This CDR3 contains 15 residues. Germline CDR1 reads SGHDT; CDR2 reads YYEEEE. In DNA form, the CDR3 reads TGTGCCAGCAGCTCCTGGGTCTCTCCGAGGAACATTCAGTACTTC. Translated, it gives CASSSWVSPRNIQYF.

The rearrangement uses TRBV9 and TRBJ1-2; 8 bases agree with TRBD1. This CDR3 is 16 amino acids long. Trimming took 0 bases from V and 3 from J; bases not matched to a gene: 7. Germline V gene data show CDR1 as SGDLS and CDR2 as YYNGEE. The CDR3 DNA follows: TGTGCCAGCAGCGTAGGGGCCGGGACAGGAGACTATGGCTACACCTTC. This sequence encodes CASSVGAGTGDYGYTF.

The chain combines TRBV30 with TRBJ2-7, with a possible D match to TRBD1 (6 bases). Germline-derived CDR1 and CDR2 are GTSNPN and SVGIG (reference sequence). V was clipped by 3 bases and J by 4 bases, with 16 bases between them. This CDR3 is 14 amino acids long. The CDR3 here is CAWSYPARGYEQYF. CDR3 DNA sequence: TGTGCCTGGAGCTACCCTGCCAGGGGTTACGAGCAGTACTTC. The full variable domain, rest sourced from reference TRBV30 and TRBJ2-7, is SQTIHQWPATLVQPVGSPLSLECTVEGTSNPNLYWYRQAAGRGLQLLFYSVGIGQISSEVPQNLSASRPQDRQFILSSKKLLLSDSGFYLCAWSYPARGYEQYFGPGTRLTVT.

This clone turned up a few times. The rearrangement uses TRBV3-1 (or the pseudogene TRBV3-2) and TRBJ1-2; the D is unclear. Trimming left V 0 bases short and J 10 bases short, with 9 bases between. Germline lookup yields CDR1 LGHDT and CDR2 YNNKEL (reference sequence). This CDR3 is 12 amino acids long. CDR3 sequence (DNA): TGTGCCAGCAGCCAAGAATCGGGATCCTACACCTTC. Translated: CASSQESGSYTF.

V and J are TRBV2 and TRBJ2-1, with 11 bases identical to TRBD2. This CDR3 comprises 15 residues. Germline trimming cut 3 bases from V and 3 bases from J; bases unmatched to any gene: 1. In germline, CDR1 is SNHLY, CDR2 FYNNEI. The CDR3: CASSDSGRDYNEQFF. CDR3 DNA sequence: TGTGCCAGCAGTGATAGCGGGAGGGACTACAATGAGCAGTTCTTC.

In the case of this clone: Other DNA sequences in this sample translate to the same CDR3. The chain joins TRBV9 to TRBJ2-5, with TRBD2 matching 11 bases. The CDR3 is 14 residues long. Germline V CDR1 and CDR2: SGDLS, YYNGEE. The V gene end was trimmed by 4 bases and the J gene end by 4 bases; junction bases not matched to a gene: 3. The CDR3 DNA reads TGTGCCAGCAGCCCTCTAGCGGGAGGAGAGACCCAGTACTTC. Its protein product is CASSPLAGGETQYF.

The rearrangement joins TRBV28 to TRBJ1-2, with D maybe TRBD1 (6 bases). V dropped 7 bases and J dropped 4 bases, with 19 bases sitting between them. The CDR3 loop spans 15 amino acids. Per the germline V gene, CDR1 is MDHEN and CDR2 is SYDVKM. The CDR3 loop reads CASTRPRDIPYGYTF. CDR3 nucleotide sequence: TGTGCCAGCACCAGGCCCCGGGACATCCCCTATGGCTACACCTTC.

This chain connects TRBV29-1 to TRBJ1-1; D is ambiguous. Germline CDR1 and CDR2: SQVTM and ANQGSEA. Trimming shortened V by 6 bases and J by 4 bases, and 12 bases separated the two germline ends. This CDR3 spans 12 amino acids. The CDR3 bases are TGCAGCGTCCCGACGGGTAGCACTGAAGCTTTCTTT. Protein: CSVPTGSTEAFF.

CDR3 amino acids: CASSLAQGERYGYTF. CDR3 in DNA: TGTGCCAGCAGTCTCGCCCAGGGGGAGAGGTATGGCTACACCTTC. The chain joins TRBV6-2 or TRBV6-3 to TRBJ1-2, with 7 bases identical to TRBD1. Germline CDR1 and CDR2: MNHEY and SVGEGT. The V segment lost 5 bases and the J segment 5 bases; nucleotides outside the gene matches: 11. This CDR3 spans 15 amino acids.

This chain joins TRBV29-1 and TRBJ2-1, with 9 bases matching TRBD2. Trimming took 3 bases from V and 4 from J; bases not matched to a gene: 7. Germline V lookup: CDR1 SQVTM, CDR2 ANQGSEA. The CDR3 has 15 residues. CDR3 amino acids: CSVETAGGPYNEQFF. CDR3 sequence (DNA): TGCAGCGTTGAGACGGCGGGAGGGCCGTACAATGAGCAGTTCTTC.

The J gene is TRBJ2-3, the V gene TRBV24-1; D possibly corresponds to TRBD2 (6 bases). Trimming cost V 3 bases and J 1 base, with 10 bases left between them. CDR3 length: 15 residues. Germline V lookup: CDR1 KGHDR, CDR2 SFDVKD. CDR3 in DNA: TGTGCCACCAGTGATCCCGGGACTGGCACAGATACGCAGTATTTT. Translated: CATSDPGTGTDTQYF.